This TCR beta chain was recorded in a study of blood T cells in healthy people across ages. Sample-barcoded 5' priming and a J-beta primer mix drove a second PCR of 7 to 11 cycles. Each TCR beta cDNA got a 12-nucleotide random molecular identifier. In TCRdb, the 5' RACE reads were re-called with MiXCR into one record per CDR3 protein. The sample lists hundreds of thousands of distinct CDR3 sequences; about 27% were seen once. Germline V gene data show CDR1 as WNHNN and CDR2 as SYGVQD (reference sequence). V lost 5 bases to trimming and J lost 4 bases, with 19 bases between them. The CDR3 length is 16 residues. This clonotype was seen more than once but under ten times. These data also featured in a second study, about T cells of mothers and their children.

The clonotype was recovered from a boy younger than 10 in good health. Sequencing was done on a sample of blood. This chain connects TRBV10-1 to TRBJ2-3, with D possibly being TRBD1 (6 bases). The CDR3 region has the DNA TGCGCCAGCAGTCGCTTTGGGGGCTTACACGCAGATACGCAGTATTTT. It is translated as CASSRFGGLHADTQYF.